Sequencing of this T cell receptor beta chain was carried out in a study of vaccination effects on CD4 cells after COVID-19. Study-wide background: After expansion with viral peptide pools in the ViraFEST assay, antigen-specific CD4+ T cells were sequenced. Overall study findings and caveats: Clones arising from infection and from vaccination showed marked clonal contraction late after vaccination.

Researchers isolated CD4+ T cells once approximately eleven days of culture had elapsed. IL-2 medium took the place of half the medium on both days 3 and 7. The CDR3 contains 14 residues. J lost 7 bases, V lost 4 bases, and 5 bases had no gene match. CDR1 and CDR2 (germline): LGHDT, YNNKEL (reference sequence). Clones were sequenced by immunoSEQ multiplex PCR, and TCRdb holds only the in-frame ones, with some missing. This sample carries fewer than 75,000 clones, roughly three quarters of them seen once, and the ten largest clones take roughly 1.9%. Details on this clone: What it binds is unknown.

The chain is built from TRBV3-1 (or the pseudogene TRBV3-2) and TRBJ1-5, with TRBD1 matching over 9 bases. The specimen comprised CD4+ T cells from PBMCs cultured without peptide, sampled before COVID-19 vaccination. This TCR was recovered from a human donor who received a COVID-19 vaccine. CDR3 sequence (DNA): TGTGCCAGCAGCCCGACAGGGGGAGACCAGCCCCAGCATTTT. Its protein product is CASSPTGGDQPQHF.